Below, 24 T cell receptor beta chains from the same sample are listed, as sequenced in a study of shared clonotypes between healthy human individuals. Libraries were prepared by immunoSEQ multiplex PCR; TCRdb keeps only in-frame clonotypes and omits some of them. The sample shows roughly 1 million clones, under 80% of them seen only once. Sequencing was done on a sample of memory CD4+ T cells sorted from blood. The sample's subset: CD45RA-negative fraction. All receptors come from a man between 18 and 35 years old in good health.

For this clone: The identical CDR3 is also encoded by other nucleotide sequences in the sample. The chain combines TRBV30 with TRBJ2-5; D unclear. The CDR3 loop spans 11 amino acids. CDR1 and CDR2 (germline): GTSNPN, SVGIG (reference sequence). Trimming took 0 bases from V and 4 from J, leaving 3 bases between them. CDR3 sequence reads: CAWSVRETQYF. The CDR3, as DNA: TGTGCCTGGAGTGTTCGAGAGACCCAGTACTTC.

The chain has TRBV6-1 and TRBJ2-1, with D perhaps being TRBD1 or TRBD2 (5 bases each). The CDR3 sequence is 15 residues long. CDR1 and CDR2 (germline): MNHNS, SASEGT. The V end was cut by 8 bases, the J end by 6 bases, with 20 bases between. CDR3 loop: CASLGGILGANEQFF. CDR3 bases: TGTGCCAGCCTTGGAGGAATCCTAGGGGCCAATGAGCAGTTCTTC.

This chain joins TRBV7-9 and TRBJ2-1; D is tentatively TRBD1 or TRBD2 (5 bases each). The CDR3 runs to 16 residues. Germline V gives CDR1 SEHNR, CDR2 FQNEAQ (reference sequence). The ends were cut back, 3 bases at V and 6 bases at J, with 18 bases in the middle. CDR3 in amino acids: CASSFRASSKVNEQFF. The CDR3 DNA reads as TGTGCCAGCAGCTTCAGGGCTAGCTCAAAAGTCAATGAGCAGTTCTTC. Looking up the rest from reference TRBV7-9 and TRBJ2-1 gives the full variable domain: DTGVSQNPRHKITKRGQNVTFRCDPISEHNRLYWYRQTLGQGPEFLTYFQNEAQLEKSRLLSDRFSAERPKGSFSTLEIQRTEQGDSAMYLCASSFRASSKVNEQFFGPGTRLTVL.

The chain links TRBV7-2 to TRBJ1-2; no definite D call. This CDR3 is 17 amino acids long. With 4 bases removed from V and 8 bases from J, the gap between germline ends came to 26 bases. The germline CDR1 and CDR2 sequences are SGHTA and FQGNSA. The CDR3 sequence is CASSSGYGGDAGSGYTF. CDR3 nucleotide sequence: TGTGCCAGCAGCTCGGGGTACGGCGGGGATGCGGGCTCCGGCTACACCTTC.

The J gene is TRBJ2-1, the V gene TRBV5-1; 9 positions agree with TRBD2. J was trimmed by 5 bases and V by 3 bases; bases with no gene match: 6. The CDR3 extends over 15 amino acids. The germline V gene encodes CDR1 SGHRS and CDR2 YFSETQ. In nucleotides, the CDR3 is TGCGCCAGCAGCTCGACTAGCGGTTTTAACAATGAGCAGTTCTTC. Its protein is CASSSTSGFNNEQFF.

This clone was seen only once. CDR3 DNA sequence: TGTGCCAGCAGCTTGGTGAGCGGGGCAAACACCGGGGAGCTGTTTTTT. This encodes CASSLVSGANTGELFF. The rearrangement links TRBV11-3 to TRBJ2-2, with 7 bases aligning to TRBD2. The CDR3 has 16 residues. The V segment lost 3 bases and the J segment 2 bases; nucleotides outside the gene matches: 6. Looked up from germline, CDR1 is SGHNT and CDR2 is YENEEA.

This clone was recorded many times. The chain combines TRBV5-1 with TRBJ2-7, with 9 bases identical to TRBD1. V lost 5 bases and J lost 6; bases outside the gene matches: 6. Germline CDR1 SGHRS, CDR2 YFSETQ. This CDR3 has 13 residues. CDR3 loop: CASRTGTGPEQYF. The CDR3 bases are TGCGCCAGCAGGACCGGGACAGGGCCCGAGCAGTACTTC.

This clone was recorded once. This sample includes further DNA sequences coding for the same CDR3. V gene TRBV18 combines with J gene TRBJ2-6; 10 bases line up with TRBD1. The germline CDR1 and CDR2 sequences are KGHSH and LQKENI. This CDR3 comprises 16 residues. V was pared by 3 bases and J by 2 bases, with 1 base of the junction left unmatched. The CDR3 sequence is CASSPGTGAGANVLTF. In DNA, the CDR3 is TGTGCCAGCTCACCCGGGACAGGGGCTGGGGCCAACGTCCTGACTTTC.

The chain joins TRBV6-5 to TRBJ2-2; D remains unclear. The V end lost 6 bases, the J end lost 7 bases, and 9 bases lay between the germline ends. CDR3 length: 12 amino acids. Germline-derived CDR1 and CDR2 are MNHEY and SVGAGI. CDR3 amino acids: CASSPLRGELFF. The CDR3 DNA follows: TGTGCCAGCAGCCCCCTTCGCGGGGAGCTGTTTTTT.

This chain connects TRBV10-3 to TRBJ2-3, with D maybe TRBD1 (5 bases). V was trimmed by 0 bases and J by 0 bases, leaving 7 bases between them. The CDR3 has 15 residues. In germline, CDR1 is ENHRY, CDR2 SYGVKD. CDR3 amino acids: CAISESQASTDTQYF. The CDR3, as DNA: TGTGCCATCAGTGAGTCACAGGCTAGCACAGATACGCAGTATTTT.

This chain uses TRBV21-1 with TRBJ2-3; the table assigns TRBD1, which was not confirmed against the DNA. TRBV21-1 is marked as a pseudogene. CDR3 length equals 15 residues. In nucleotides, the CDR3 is TGTGCCAGCAGCCCACCCTCCCAGTTCACAGATACGCAGTATTTT. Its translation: CASSPPSQFTDTQYF.

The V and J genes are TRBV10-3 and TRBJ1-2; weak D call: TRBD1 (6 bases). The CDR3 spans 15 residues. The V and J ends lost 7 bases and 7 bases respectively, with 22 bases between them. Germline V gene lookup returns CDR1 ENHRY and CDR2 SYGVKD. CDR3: CAITPGVGGPLGYTF. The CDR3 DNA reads TGTGCCATCACCCCAGGGGTTGGGGGCCCTCTTGGCTACACCTTC.

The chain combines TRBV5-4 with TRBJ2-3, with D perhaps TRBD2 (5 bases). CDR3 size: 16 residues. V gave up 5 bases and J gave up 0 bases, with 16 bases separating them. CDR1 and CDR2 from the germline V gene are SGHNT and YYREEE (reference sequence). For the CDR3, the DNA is TGTGCCAGCAGAACCGGGGTTAAGGGAAGCACAGATACGCAGTATTTT. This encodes CASRTGVKGSTDTQYF.

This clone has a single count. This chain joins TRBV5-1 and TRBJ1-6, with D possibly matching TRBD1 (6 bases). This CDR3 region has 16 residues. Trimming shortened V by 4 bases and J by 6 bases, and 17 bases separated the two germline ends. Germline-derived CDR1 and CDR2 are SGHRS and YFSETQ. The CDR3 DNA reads TGCGCCAGCAGCGCGGGGGCCGCCGCGGTTAATTCACCCCTCCACTTT. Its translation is CASSAGAAAVNSPLHF.

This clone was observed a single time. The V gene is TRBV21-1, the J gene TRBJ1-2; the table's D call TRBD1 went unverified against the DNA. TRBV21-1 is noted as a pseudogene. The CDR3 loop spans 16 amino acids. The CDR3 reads CASPRVIGPGPYGYTF. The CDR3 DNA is TGTGCCAGCCCCAGGGTTATAGGCCCAGGACCCTATGGCTACACCTTC.

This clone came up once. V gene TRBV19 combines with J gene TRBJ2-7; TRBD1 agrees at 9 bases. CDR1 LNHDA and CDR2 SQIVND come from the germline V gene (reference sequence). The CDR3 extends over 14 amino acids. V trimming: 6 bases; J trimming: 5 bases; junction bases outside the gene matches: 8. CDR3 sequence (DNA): TGTGCCAGTAGCGAACAGGGGGCGTTTCACGAGCAGTACTTC. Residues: CASSEQGAFHEQYF.

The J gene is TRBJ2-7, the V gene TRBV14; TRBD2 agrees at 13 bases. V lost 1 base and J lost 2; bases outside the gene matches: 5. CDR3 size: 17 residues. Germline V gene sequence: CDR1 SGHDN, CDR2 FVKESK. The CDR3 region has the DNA TGTGCCAGCAGCCAAGGGATACTAGCGGGAGGGACCTACGAGCAGTACTTC. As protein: CASSQGILAGGTYEQYF.

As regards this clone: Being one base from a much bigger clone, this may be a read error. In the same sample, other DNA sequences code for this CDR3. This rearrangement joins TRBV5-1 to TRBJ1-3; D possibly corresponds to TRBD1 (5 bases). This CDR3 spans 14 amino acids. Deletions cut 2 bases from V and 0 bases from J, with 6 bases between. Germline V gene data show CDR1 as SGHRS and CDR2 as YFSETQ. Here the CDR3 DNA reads TGCGCCAGCAGCTTAGGGGACTCTGGAAACACCATATATTTT. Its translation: CASSLGDSGNTIYF.

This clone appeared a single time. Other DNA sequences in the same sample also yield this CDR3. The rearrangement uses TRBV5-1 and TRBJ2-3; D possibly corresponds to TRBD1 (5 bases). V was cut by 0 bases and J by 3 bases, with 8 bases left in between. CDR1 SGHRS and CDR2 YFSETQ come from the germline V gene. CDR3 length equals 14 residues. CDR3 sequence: CASSLVGATDTQYF. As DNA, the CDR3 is TGCGCCAGCAGCTTGGTTGGGGCGACAGATACGCAGTATTTT.

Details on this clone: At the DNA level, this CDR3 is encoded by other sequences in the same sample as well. For the CDR3, the DNA is TGTGCCAGTAGTACCGGGACAGGGAACACCGGGGAGCTGTTTTTT. This encodes CASSTGTGNTGELFF. The rearrangement links TRBV19 to TRBJ2-2, with 8 bases matching TRBD1. The trim removed 4 bases at V and 1 base at J, leaving 2 bases unmatched. This CDR3 region has 15 residues. CDR1 and CDR2 (germline): LNHDA, SQIVND (reference sequence).

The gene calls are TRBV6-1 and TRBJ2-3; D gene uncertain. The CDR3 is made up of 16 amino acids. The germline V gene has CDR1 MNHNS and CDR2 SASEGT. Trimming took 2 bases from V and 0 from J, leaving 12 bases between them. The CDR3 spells CASSEYGFTSTDTQYF. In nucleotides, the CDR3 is TGTGCCAGCAGTGAATATGGGTTCACTAGCACAGATACGCAGTATTTT.

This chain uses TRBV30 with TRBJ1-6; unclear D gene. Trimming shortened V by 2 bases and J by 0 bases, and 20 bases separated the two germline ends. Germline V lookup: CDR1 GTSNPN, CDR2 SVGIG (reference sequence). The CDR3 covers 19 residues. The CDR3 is CAWSPRPRHDTSYNSPLHF. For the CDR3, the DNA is TGTGCCTGGAGTCCTCGACCTCGCCATGACACCTCCTATAATTCACCCCTCCACTTT.

This CDR3 is CASSPINGELFF. The CDR3 DNA follows: TGTGCCAGCTCACCAATCAACGGGGAGCTGTTTTTT. The chain couples TRBV18 to TRBJ2-2; D unclear. CDR3 size: 12 residues. In germline, CDR1 is KGHSH, CDR2 LQKENI. Trimming took off 2 bases at V and 7 bases at J, with 5 bases between the two ends.

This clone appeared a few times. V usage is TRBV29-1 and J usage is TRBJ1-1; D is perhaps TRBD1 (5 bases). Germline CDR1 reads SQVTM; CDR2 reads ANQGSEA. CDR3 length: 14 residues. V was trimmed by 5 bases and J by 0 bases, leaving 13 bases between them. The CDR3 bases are TGCAGCGTTAAAACAGGTCGCATGAACACTGAAGCTTTCTTT. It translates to CSVKTGRMNTEAFF.